The rows below give T cell receptor beta chains drawn from one sample of a study of graft-versus-host responses after intestinal transplantation. Here immunoSEQ multiplex PCR was the method, and the copy in TCRdb shows in-frame clones only, minus some. The data contain about 1,900 clones, 85% to 95% of them seen just once; the ten biggest clones take up about 2.5%. The sample in question was PBMCs, obtained 16 days after intestinal transplant. The receptors were gathered from a human patient who received an intestinal transplant, so some T cells may come from the graft donor. Each CDR3 is given with its conserved first and last residue. Fields, in order: CDR3 DNA, CDR3 protein, clone size, J gene, D gene, V gene. D genes are given only for firm matches. Expanded clones get a size class; other rows say once, few or many, or leave the size out.

DNA: TGTGCCAGCAGCTTCTACGCTCTAGCCAAAAACATTCAGTACTTC
CDR3: CASSFYALAKNIQYF
size: .
J: TRBJ2-4
D: .
V: TRBV11-2

DNA: TGTGCCAGCAGTCTCCAAACTAGCGGTTCCTACAATGAGCAGTTCTTC
CDR3: CASSLQTSGSYNEQFF
size: once
J: TRBJ2-1
D: TRBD2
V: TRBV6-6

DNA: TGCAGCGTTGCAGGGGCGCGGAATCAGCCCCAGCATTTT
CDR3: CSVAGARNQPQHF
size: once
J: TRBJ1-5
D: .
V: TRBV29-1

DNA: TGTGCCAGCAGCCCTGGCGGCGGGGGGGTGACAGATACGCAGTATTTT
CDR3: CASSPGGGGVTDTQYF
size: few
J: TRBJ2-3
D: TRBD2
V: TRBV7-3

DNA: TGTGCCAGCAGCGTAGGACCCGGAGCAGGGACCTACGAGCAGTACTTC
CDR3: CASSVGPGAGTYEQYF
size: .
J: TRBJ2-7
D: .
V: TRBV9

DNA: TGTGCCAGCAGTTACACACAGGGGGGAGAGACCCAGTACTTC
CDR3: CASSYTQGGETQYF
size: .
J: TRBJ2-5
D: TRBD1
V: TRBV5-4

DNA: TGTGCCAGCAGTTACTCACCAGCACACTATGGCTACACCTTC
CDR3: CASSYSPAHYGYTF
size: .
J: TRBJ1-2
D: .
V: TRBV6-5

DNA: TGTGCCAGCAGCTTCGCCGGGACAGGGGCCTACGAGCAGTACTTC
CDR3: CASSFAGTGAYEQYF
size: .
J: TRBJ2-7
D: TRBD1
V: TRBV7-6

DNA: TGTGCCAGCTCACCACCGCATACGCAGTATTTT
CDR3: CASSPPHTQYF
size: .
J: TRBJ2-3
D: .
V: TRBV18

DNA: TGTGCCAGCAGTTTATTTGAGGGGGATACCTACAATGAGCAGTTCTTC
CDR3: CASSLFEGDTYNEQFF
size: .
J: TRBJ2-1
D: .
V: TRBV27

DNA: TGTGCCAGCAGTCGACTTGGGGGCAACGAGCAGTTCTTC
CDR3: CASSRLGGNEQFF
size: .
J: TRBJ2-1
D: .
V: TRBV6-5

DNA: TGCGCCAGCAGCTTGGGGACAGACGTAGGGTATGGCTACACCTTC
CDR3: CASSLGTDVGYGYTF
size: .
J: TRBJ1-2
D: .
V: TRBV5-1

DNA: TGTGCCAGCAGACCGGAGGGGGGCTTGAACACTGAAGCTTTCTTT
CDR3: CASRPEGGLNTEAFF
size: .
J: TRBJ1-1
D: .
V: TRBV6-1

DNA: TGCGCCAGCAGCCCGGAGGCGGGACCCACCTACGAGCAGTACTTC
CDR3: CASSPEAGPTYEQYF
size: .
J: TRBJ2-7
D: .
V: TRBV5-1

DNA: TGCAGCGGCCGTGCCCGGGGCGCGCGAAAGAACACTGAAGCTTTCTTT
CDR3: CSGRARGARKNTEAFF
size: .
J: TRBJ1-1
D: .
V: TRBV29-1

DNA: TGCGCCAGCAGCTCGCCAGGGCTCTATGGCTACACCTTC
CDR3: CASSSPGLYGYTF
size: .
J: TRBJ1-2
D: .
V: TRBV5-1

DNA: TGTGCCAGCAGTTTAGCGGGGTACTACAATGAGCAGTTCTTC
CDR3: CASSLAGYYNEQFF
size: .
J: TRBJ2-1
D: .
V: TRBV27

DNA: TGTGCCAGCAGTTACAGGGGCAATCAGCCCCAGCATTTT
CDR3: CASSYRGNQPQHF
size: .
J: TRBJ1-5
D: .
V: TRBV6-5

DNA: TGTGCCACCAGCCCCATTCTGGGGAGCAATCAGCCCCAGCATTTT
CDR3: CATSPILGSNQPQHF
size: .
J: TRBJ1-5
D: .
V: TRBV15

DNA: TGTGCCAGCAGTCCCAGGGATAGATTATACAATGAGCAGTTCTTC
CDR3: CASSPRDRLYNEQFF
size: .
J: TRBJ2-1
D: .
V: TRBV2

DNA: TGCGCCAGCAGCTCCACTAGTCGGACTAGCGGGACCGGGGCGCAGTATTTT
CDR3: CASSSTSRTSGTGAQYF
size: .
J: TRBJ2-3
D: TRBD2
V: TRBV5-1

DNA: TGTGCCAGCAGGCCGGGACTAGGTACCTACGAGCAGTACTTC
CDR3: CASRPGLGTYEQYF
size: .
J: TRBJ2-7
D: TRBD2
V: TRBV5-4

DNA: TGTGCCAGCTGCCCGTGGTTGTGGGCCTACGAGCAGTACTTC
CDR3: CASCPWLWAYEQYF
size: .
J: TRBJ2-7
D: .
V: TRBV6-1

DNA: TGTGCCAGCAGCCTAAGACCCGCCGATGAAGCTTTCTTT
CDR3: CASSLRPADEAFF
size: .
J: TRBJ1-1
D: .
V: TRBV6-1

DNA: TGTGCCAGCAGCTTAGGCCGGGTAGGCAACTATGGCTACACCTTC
CDR3: CASSLGRVGNYGYTF
size: few
J: TRBJ1-2
D: .
V: TRBV13

DNA: TGTGCCAGCTCACCACCGAGGGGGGCAGATACGCAGTATTTT
CDR3: CASSPPRGADTQYF
size: .
J: TRBJ2-3
D: .
V: TRBV18

DNA: TGCGCCAGCAGCCCCGGACAGGGGGCGTCACCCCTCCACTTT
CDR3: CASSPGQGASPLHF
size: .
J: TRBJ1-6
D: TRBD1
V: TRBV4-3

DNA: TGCGCCAGCAGCCAAGATTTAGCAGGGTGGAGCTACACCTTC
CDR3: CASSQDLAGWSYTF
size: .
J: TRBJ1-2
D: .
V: TRBV4-1

DNA: TGCGCCAGCAGCCATACCGGGGCAGCAGATGGCTACACCTTC
CDR3: CASSHTGAADGYTF
size: .
J: TRBJ1-2
D: .
V: TRBV4-1

DNA: TGTGCCAGCAGCGTAAGGGGGAACACTGAAGCTTTCTTT
CDR3: CASSVRGNTEAFF
size: .
J: TRBJ1-1
D: .
V: TRBV9

DNA: TGTGCCAGCAGCTTGGGGTATACTAGCACAGATACGCAGTATTTT
CDR3: CASSLGYTSTDTQYF
size: .
J: TRBJ2-3
D: .
V: TRBV7-9

DNA: TGTGCCATCAGTACAGGGAACCCAAAGTTAGACACTGAAGCTTTCTTT
CDR3: CAISTGNPKLDTEAFF
size: once
J: TRBJ1-1
D: .
V: TRBV10-3

DNA: TGTGCCAGCAGCCAGGGACTAGCGGGCCGGGGGGAGACCCAGTACTTC
CDR3: CASSQGLAGRGETQYF
size: once
J: TRBJ2-5
D: TRBD2
V: TRBV28

DNA: TGTGCCAGCAGCTTAGAAAGGAACACTGAAGCTTTCTTT
CDR3: CASSLERNTEAFF
size: .
J: TRBJ1-1
D: .
V: TRBV7-9

DNA: TGTGCCAGCAGTTATAGGGGGGGCACAGATACGCAGTATTTT
CDR3: CASSYRGGTDTQYF
size: .
J: TRBJ2-3
D: .
V: TRBV6-6

DNA: TGTGCCAGCAGCCTCACTACCTTAGAGACCCAGTACTTC
CDR3: CASSLTTLETQYF
size: .
J: TRBJ2-5
D: .
V: TRBV11-2

DNA: TGCGCCAGCAGCTTGGCCGCCGGGACAGGGATGGGATATAATTCACCCCTCCACTTT
CDR3: CASSLAAGTGMGYNSPLHF
size: .
J: TRBJ1-6
D: TRBD1
V: TRBV5-1

DNA: TGTGCCATCAGTGGGCAGGGGGCATATTATGGCTACACCTTC
CDR3: CAISGQGAYYGYTF
size: .
J: TRBJ1-2
D: TRBD1
V: TRBV10-3

DNA: TGTGCCAGCTCACCGGCGAGGTCGTACGAGCAGTACTTC
CDR3: CASSPARSYEQYF
size: once
J: TRBJ2-7
D: .
V: TRBV18

DNA: TGTGCCAGCAGCCGAGGGGGGTACGAGCAGTACTTC
CDR3: CASSRGGYEQYF
size: .
J: TRBJ2-7
D: .
V: TRBV14

DNA: TGTGCCAGCAAGACTAGCGGGGGAGGGTACGATGAGCAGTTCTTC
CDR3: CASKTSGGGYDEQFF
size: .
J: TRBJ2-1
D: TRBD2
V: TRBV5-4

DNA: TGTGCCAGCAGTCCTTTTGGGGGGGCAGATACGCAGTATTTT
CDR3: CASSPFGGADTQYF
size: .
J: TRBJ2-3
D: TRBD2
V: TRBV27

DNA: TGTGCCAGCAGTCGATTAGCGGGTGGCCCCCTTCGGCAGTACTTC
CDR3: CASSRLAGGPLRQYF
size: .
J: TRBJ2-7
D: TRBD2
V: TRBV28

DNA: TGTGCCAGCAGCCCCCCGACTAGCGGGAGTAAAGAGACCCAGTACTTC
CDR3: CASSPPTSGSKETQYF
size: .
J: TRBJ2-5
D: TRBD2
V: TRBV5-6